The next 13 T cell receptor beta chains were all read from a single sample in a study of shared clonotypes between healthy human individuals. Using immunoSEQ multiplex PCR, the repertoire was profiled, and TCRdb retains in-frame clones only, with some absent. The table lists about 2.3 million clones, 93% of them singletons, with 0.39% in the top ten. The sequenced sample was naive CD4+ T cells from PBMCs. Subset meaning: CD45RA+ positively selected. The source of these receptors is a man between 18 and 29 years old in good health. Some clones in this sample may be carry-over from other donors' samples.

This rearrangement joins TRBV5-1 to TRBJ2-7; maybe TRBD1 (6 bases). Trimming removed 3 bases from V and 0 bases from J, with 13 bases in between. The CDR3 is 15 residues long. Germline CDR1 reads SGHRS; CDR2 reads YFSETQ. The CDR3 loop is CASSSIDRNSYEQYF. CDR3 nucleotide sequence: TGCGCCAGCAGCTCAATCGACAGGAACTCCTACGAGCAGTACTTC.

This chain uses TRBV6-1 with TRBJ2-1; TRBD2 matches at 12 bases. Per germline, CDR1 MNHNS and CDR2 SASEGT. CDR3 length: 15 amino acids. The ends lost 6 bases at V and 8 bases at J; junction bases unmatched: 8. This CDR3 reads CASRGGTSGRDEQFF. The DNA of the CDR3 is TGTGCCAGCAGAGGGGGGACTAGCGGGCGGGATGAGCAGTTCTTC.

The chain is built from TRBV7-2 and TRBJ1-4, with unresolved D. Germline V lookup: CDR1 SGHTA, CDR2 FQGNSA. The CDR3 is made up of 13 amino acids. With 4 bases removed from V and 8 bases from J, the gap between germline ends came to 11 bases. The CDR3 nucleotides are TGTGCCAGCAGCTCGGGAGGCCAGGAAAAACTGTTTTTT. Its translation: CASSSGGQEKLFF.

The chain joins TRBV9 to TRBJ2-1; 9 bases map to TRBD2. CDR1 and CDR2 (germline): SGDLS, YYNGEE. V lost 0 bases to trimming and J lost 0 bases; unmatched junction nucleotides: 7. The CDR3 sequence is 18 residues long. The CDR3 loop reads CASSVAGVSGSSYNEQFF. CDR3 in DNA: TGTGCCAGCAGCGTAGCCGGGGTTAGCGGGAGCTCCTACAATGAGCAGTTCTTC.

The rearrangement uses TRBV4-3 and TRBJ2-2, with TRBD1 matching over 7 bases. V lost 4 bases to trimming and J lost 8 bases; unmatched junction nucleotides: 7. The CDR3 is 14 amino acids. From germline, CDR1 is LGHNA and CDR2 YSLEER. The CDR3: CASSPSNRGGELFF. The CDR3 region has the DNA TGCGCCAGCAGCCCATCAAACAGGGGAGGGGAGCTGTTTTTT.

The genes are TRBV5-1 and TRBJ2-1; D may correspond to TRBD1 or TRBD2 (5 bases each). Germline V gene data show CDR1 as SGHRS and CDR2 as YFSETQ. Trimming took 9 bases from V and 9 from J, leaving 19 bases between them. The CDR3 extends over 13 amino acids. This chain's CDR3 is CATRSGGRGEQFF. As DNA, the CDR3 is TGCGCCACCAGGAGTGGGGGACGGGGTGAGCAGTTCTTC. Using reference TRBV5-1 and TRBJ2-1 for the parts outside the CDR3, the full variable domain is KAGVTQTPRYLIKTRGQQVTLSCSPISGHRSVSWYQQTPGQGLQFLFEYFSETQRNKGNFPGRFSGRQFSNSRSEMNVSTLELGDSALYLCATRSGGRGEQFFGPGTRLTVL.

The chain links TRBV27 to TRBJ2-5; D is possibly TRBD2 (5 bases). V shed 3 bases and J shed 5 bases, with 10 bases lying between them. Germline assignment: CDR1 MNHEY and CDR2 SMNVEV (reference sequence). The length of the CDR3 is 13 residues. The CDR3 spells CASSFAGGETQYF. Here the CDR3 DNA reads TGTGCCAGCAGTTTTGCGGGTGGGGAGACCCAGTACTTC.

The chain recombines TRBV7-6 with TRBJ2-1; 7 positions agree with TRBD1. The CDR3 has 14 amino acids. The germline CDR1 and CDR2 sequences are SGHVS and FNYEAQ. V shed 5 bases and J 6 bases; nucleotides not matched to a gene: 7. The CDR3 loop reads CASSNRQGRNEQFF. The CDR3 bases are TGTGCCAGCAGCAATCGACAGGGACGCAATGAGCAGTTCTTC. Drawing the rest from reference TRBV7-6 and TRBJ2-1, the complete variable domain is GAGVSQSPRYKVTKRGQDVALRCDPISGHVSLYWYRQALGQGPEFLTYFNYEAQQDKSGLPNDRFSAERPEGSISTLTIQRTEQRDSAMYRCASSNRQGRNEQFFGPGTRLTVL.

This chain uses TRBV28 with TRBJ1-1; D uncertain. V lost 6 bases and J lost 1, with 6 bases in between. The V gene's germline CDR1 is MDHEN and CDR2 SYDVKM. The length of the CDR3 is 12 residues. CDR3 sequence (DNA): TGTGCCAGCAGCCGGCCGAACACTGAAGCTTTCTTT. Its protein product is CASSRPNTEAFF.

This clone was counted once. The chain carries TRBV28 and TRBJ2-2; 7 bases map to TRBD1. Germline V gene lookup returns CDR1 MDHEN and CDR2 SYDVKM. The CDR3 is 17 amino acids. V was pared by 2 bases and J by 0 bases, with 6 bases of the junction left unmatched. The CDR3 region has the DNA TGTGCCAGCAGTTTAAGGACAGGAGTTGCGAACACCGGGGAGCTGTTTTTT. Protein product: CASSLRTGVANTGELFF.

The rearrangement links TRBV19 to TRBJ1-5; TRBD1 aligns across 10 bases. The CDR3 is made up of 14 amino acids. The V and J ends lost 6 bases and 6 bases, in that order; junction bases with no gene match: 5. Germline CDR1 is LNHDA and CDR2 is SQIVND (reference sequence). CDR3 in DNA: TGTGCCAGTAGCAGACAGGGGGCTTCTCAGCCCCAGCATTTT. Its translation is CASSRQGASQPQHF. Drawing the rest from reference TRBV19 and TRBJ1-5, the complete variable domain is DGGITQSPKYLFRKEGQNVTLSCEQNLNHDAMYWYRQDPGQGLRLIYYSQIVNDFQKGDIAEGYSVSREKKESFPLTVTSAQKNPTAFYLCASSRQGASQPQHFGDGTRLSIL.

Comments on this clone: It may be a read error: a sequence one base away is much more abundant. The chain has TRBV11-3 and TRBJ2-1; either TRBD1 or TRBD2 may fit D (5 bases each). V lost 1 base and J 2 bases, leaving 6 bases between the germline ends. CDR1 and CDR2 (germline): SGHNT, YENEEA. The CDR3 contains 14 residues. The CDR3 spells CASSLGDPYNEQFF. For the CDR3, the DNA is TGTGCCAGCAGCTTAGGGGACCCCTACAATGAGCAGTTCTTC.

This chain connects TRBV29-1 to TRBJ2-1; D ambiguous. The CDR3 is made up of 14 amino acids. Trimming shortened V by 7 bases and J by 0 bases, and 13 bases separated the two germline ends. In germline, CDR1 is SQVTM, CDR2 ANQGSEA. The CDR3 DNA follows: TGCAGCGGGATGGTAGGCCCCTCCTACAATGAGCAGTTCTTC. Protein sequence: CSGMVGPSYNEQFF.